The sequence of this TCR beta chain was determined in a study of T-cell memory formation after mild COVID-19. V trimming: 0 bases; J trimming: 7 bases; junction bases outside the gene matches: 10. The CDR3 extends over 16 amino acids. CDR1 MGHRA and CDR2 YSYEKL come from the germline V gene. The table lists this clonotype with many counts. TCRdb fed the 5' RACE reads into MiXCR, producing one record per CDR3 protein. This table holds 550,000 to 650,000 distinct CDR3 sequences, roughly 17% found once. Sequencing used PBMCs or a T cell subset sorted from them (not recorded which). The chain carries TRBV4-1 and TRBJ2-3, with 7 bases identical to TRBD2. The receptor's source is an adult woman who had mild COVID-19 (a few samples of this study predate the infection). Cell type and time point are not known. CDR3 region: CASSQEVRGVLNTQYF. Here the CDR3 DNA reads TGCGCCAGCAGCCAAGAGGTCCGGGGGGTATTAAATACGCAGTATTTT.